A selection of T cell receptor beta chains follows, all from one sample in a study of blood T cell repertoires in COVID-19. Some clones are missing from TCRdb's copy, which holds only in-frame ones; the method was immunoSEQ multiplex PCR. The table has more than 300,000 clones, around 92% seen once. The sample taken for sequencing was PBMCs or T cells enriched from blood (not recorded which). Receptors originate from a woman in her twenties or thirties who had recovered from COVID-19. Both conserved end residues are part of each CDR3. The order of the fields is clone size, D gene, V gene, J gene, CDR3 DNA, CDR3 protein. The D gene is left open where the match is weak. Part of the rows lack a size; the others show once, few, many or a class for expanded clones.

-	TRBD1	TRBV18	TRBJ1-5	TGTGCCAGCTCCCCCTGGCAGGGGGTTAATCAGCCCCAGCATTTT	CASSPWQGVNQPQHF
-	-	TRBV4-1	TRBJ1-1	TGCGCCAGCAGCCTCAGCGGGGGTCGCCTCGACACTGAAGCTTTCTTT	CASSLSGGRLDTEAFF
-	TRBD2	TRBV4-1	TRBJ2-3	TGCGCCAGCAGTCAACTAGCGGGAGGGCGTAATACGCAGTATTTT	CASSQLAGGRNTQYF
-	-	TRBV5-1	TRBJ2-3	TGCGCCAGCAGCCCCCAGGAGCGGAGGATCACAGATACGCAGTATTTT	CASSPQERRITDTQYF
-	TRBD1	TRBV28	TRBJ1-4	TGTGCCAGCAGTCCGACAGGGCCAACTAATGAAAAACTGTTTTTT	CASSPTGPTNEKLFF
once	TRBD1	TRBV7-9	TRBJ2-5	TGTGCCAGCAGCCAATCCGGGACAGCGGCCTCCGAGACCCAGTACTTC	CASSQSGTAASETQYF
-	-	TRBV6-5	TRBJ1-2	TGTGCCAGCAGTTACTCGGGGGGAGCTAACTATGGCTACACCTTC	CASSYSGGANYGYTF
once	-	TRBV14	TRBJ2-7	TGTGCCAGCAGCCAAGCCTTTAGCGCGAGGACCTACGAGCAGTACTTC	CASSQAFSARTYEQYF
-	TRBD2	TRBV7-2	TRBJ2-7	TGTGCCAGCAGCCTGACTAGCGGGAGGATGTACGAGCAGTACTTC	CASSLTSGRMYEQYF
-	-	TRBV27	TRBJ1-1	TGTGCCAGCAGTTTGACAGGTTCTGACACTGAAGCTTTCTTT	CASSLTGSDTEAFF
-	TRBD2	TRBV7-9	TRBJ2-5	TGTGCCAGCAGCTTAGCGGCGACTAGCGTCCAAGAGACCCAGTACTTC	CASSLAATSVQETQYF
-	-	TRBV4-3	TRBJ2-5	TGCGCCAGCAGCCAAGGGACACTCCAAGAGACCCAGTACTTC	CASSQGTLQETQYF
-	TRBD1	TRBV7-8	TRBJ1-6	TGTGCCAGCAGCTTGGCCGGGACAGGGACTATACTTGATAATTCACCCCTCCACTTT	CASSLAGTGTILDNSPLHF
-	-	TRBV4-1	TRBJ1-2	TGCGCCAGCAGCCCCGCAGGGAACTATGGCTACACCTTC	CASSPAGNYGYTF
-	-	TRBV25-1	TRBJ1-2	TGTGCCAGCAGTGAATATAAGGAGGGGGGGGTGAACTATGGCTACACCTTC	CASSEYKEGGVNYGYTF
-	-	TRBV15	TRBJ1-2	TGTGCCACCAGCAGAGATGTCGGCGGAGAGGATGGCTACACCTTC	CATSRDVGGEDGYTF
-	-	TRBV3-1/TRBV3-2	TRBJ2-3	TGTGCCAGCAGCCAAGATCTTAACACAGATACGCAGTATTTT	CASSQDLNTDTQYF
-	TRBD1	TRBV5-1	TRBJ2-2	TGCGCCAGCAGCCTAACCGGGACAGGGGACACCGGGGAGCTGTTTTTT	CASSLTGTGDTGELFF
once	-	TRBV27	TRBJ1-2	TGTGCCAGCAGTTTTGGGGCGCCAGCTAACTATGGCTACACCTTC	CASSFGAPANYGYTF
-	TRBD1	TRBV18	TRBJ1-1	TGTGCCAGCTCACCTCTCGGGACAGGGCGATCTGAAGCTTTCTTT	CASSPLGTGRSEAFF
-	-	TRBV28	TRBJ1-1	TGTGCCAGCGCGAACAGGGTTTCTGAAGCTTTCTTT	CASANRVSEAFF
-	-	TRBV28	TRBJ2-1	TGTGCCAGCAGGGGGGCTAGCCTCTACAATGAGCAGTTCTTC	CASRGASLYNEQFF
once	-	TRBV20-1	TRBJ2-1	TGCAGTGCTAGAGATTCGGGTGAGCAGTTCTTC	CSARDSGEQFF
-	TRBD2	TRBV10-2	TRBJ2-3	TGCGCCAGCCAATCGACCTCACTAGCGGGAGGGCCGGGAGATACGCAGTATTTT	CASQSTSLAGGPGDTQYF
-	-	TRBV29-1	TRBJ1-2	TGCAGCGCCGTAATACAGGGATCGGGCTACACCTTC	CSAVIQGSGYTF
-	-	TRBV3-1/TRBV3-2	TRBJ2-7	TGTGCCAGCAGCCAAGTGTACTACGAGCAGTACTTC	CASSQVYYEQYF
-	-	TRBV7-2	TRBJ2-1	TGTGCCAGCAGCTTAGGGCTAGCCCCTAAGTTCTTC	CASSLGLAPKFF
few	TRBD2	TRBV7-9	TRBJ2-7	TGTGCCAGCAGCCCCGCCGGGACTAGCGGTACCCGCGCCGAGCAGTACTTC	CASSPAGTSGTRAEQYF
-	TRBD2	TRBV3-1/TRBV3-2	TRBJ2-1	TGTGCCAGCAGCCAAGACCTCGCGGGAGGGATTAATGAGCAGTTCTTC	CASSQDLAGGINEQFF
-	TRBD1	TRBV27	TRBJ2-7	TGTGCCAGCAGTTTTAGGACAGGATCCTACGAGCAGTACTTC	CASSFRTGSYEQYF
-	-	TRBV28	TRBJ1-4	TGTGCCAGCCAGGGACTTAATGAAAAACTGTTTTTT	CASQGLNEKLFF
few	TRBD2	TRBV3-1/TRBV3-2	TRBJ2-5	TGTGCCAGCAGCCAAGATTTTTATCTAGCGGGAGAAAGGGGGCAAGAGACCCAGTACTTC	CASSQDFYLAGERGQETQYF
-	-	TRBV30	TRBJ1-2	TGTGCCTGGACAGGGAACCTCTATGGCTACACCTTC	CAWTGNLYGYTF
-	TRBD1	TRBV3-1/TRBV3-2	TRBJ1-1	TGTGCCAGCAGCCAAGGGGACAGTAACACTGAAGCTTTCTTT	CASSQGDSNTEAFF
-	-	TRBV7-3	TRBJ1-1	TGTGCCAGCAGCTCCGACTCTGGGAACACTGAAGCTTTCTTT	CASSSDSGNTEAFF
-	-	TRBV11-2	TRBJ2-3	TGTGCCGCGCGGGATCCAGATACGCAGTATTTT	CAARDPDTQYF
-	-	TRBV24-1	TRBJ1-4	TGTGCCACCAGTGATTTGAGGAGGGATCCCACTAATGAAAAACTGTTTTTT	CATSDLRRDPTNEKLFF
-	TRBD2	TRBV5-4	TRBJ2-1	TGTGCCAGCAGCTTGGCTAGCGGGAGAGGAAATGAGCAGTTCTTC	CASSLASGRGNEQFF
-	TRBD1	TRBV10-3	TRBJ1-3	TGTGCCATCAGTGAGTCGACAGGGAGGGGAAACACCATATATTTT	CAISESTGRGNTIYF
-	-	TRBV9	TRBJ1-2	TGTGCCAGCAGCGTAGGAGGGAACTTGAACGGCTACACCTTC	CASSVGGNLNGYTF
-	TRBD1	TRBV19	TRBJ1-3	TGTGCCAGTAGCCCCGGACAGGGTTATCCTTCGGACACCATATATTTT	CASSPGQGYPSDTIYF
-	TRBD1	TRBV4-1	TRBJ1-3	TGCCCCCCCCGCCGACAGGGTTTAATTATCTCTGGAAACACCATATATTTT	CPPRRQGLIISGNTIYF